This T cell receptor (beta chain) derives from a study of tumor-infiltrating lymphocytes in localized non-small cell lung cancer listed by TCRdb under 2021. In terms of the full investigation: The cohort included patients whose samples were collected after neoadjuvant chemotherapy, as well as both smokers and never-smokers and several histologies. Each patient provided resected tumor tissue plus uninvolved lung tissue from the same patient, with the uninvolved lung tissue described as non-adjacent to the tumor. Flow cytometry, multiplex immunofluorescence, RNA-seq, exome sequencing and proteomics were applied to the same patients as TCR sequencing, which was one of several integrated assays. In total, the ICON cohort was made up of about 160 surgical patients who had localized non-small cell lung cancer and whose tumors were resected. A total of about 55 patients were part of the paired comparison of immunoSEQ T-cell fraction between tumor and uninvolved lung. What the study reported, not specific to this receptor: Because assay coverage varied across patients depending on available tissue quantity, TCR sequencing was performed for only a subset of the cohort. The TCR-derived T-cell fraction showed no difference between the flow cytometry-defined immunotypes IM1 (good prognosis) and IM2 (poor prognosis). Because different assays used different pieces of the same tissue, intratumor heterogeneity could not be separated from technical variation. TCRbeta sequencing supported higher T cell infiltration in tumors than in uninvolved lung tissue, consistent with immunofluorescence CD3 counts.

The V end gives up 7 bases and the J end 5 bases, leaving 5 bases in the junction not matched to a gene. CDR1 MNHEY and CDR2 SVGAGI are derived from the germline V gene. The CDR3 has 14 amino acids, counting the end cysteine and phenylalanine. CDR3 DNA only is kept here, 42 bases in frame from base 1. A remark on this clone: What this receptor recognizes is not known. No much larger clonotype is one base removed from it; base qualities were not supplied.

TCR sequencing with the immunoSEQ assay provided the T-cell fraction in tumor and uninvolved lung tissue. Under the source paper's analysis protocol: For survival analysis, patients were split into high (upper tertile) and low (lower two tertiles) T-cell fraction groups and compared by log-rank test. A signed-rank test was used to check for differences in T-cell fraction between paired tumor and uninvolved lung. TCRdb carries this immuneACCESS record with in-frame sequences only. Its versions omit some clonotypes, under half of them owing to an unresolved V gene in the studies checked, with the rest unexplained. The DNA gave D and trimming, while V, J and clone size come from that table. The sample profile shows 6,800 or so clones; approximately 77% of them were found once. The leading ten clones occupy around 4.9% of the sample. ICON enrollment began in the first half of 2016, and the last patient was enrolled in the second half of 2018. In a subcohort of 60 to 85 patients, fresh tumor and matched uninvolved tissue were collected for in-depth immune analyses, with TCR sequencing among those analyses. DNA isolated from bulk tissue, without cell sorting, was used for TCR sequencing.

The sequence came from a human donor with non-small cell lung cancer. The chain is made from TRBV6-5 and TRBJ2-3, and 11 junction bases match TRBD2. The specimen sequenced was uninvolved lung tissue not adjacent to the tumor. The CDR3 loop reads CASTASGGRDTQYF. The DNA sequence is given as TGTGCCAGCACGGCTAGCGGGGGGAGAGATACGCAGTATTTT.